Sequencing of this T cell receptor (beta chain) was carried out in a study of regulatory T cells in long-lasting Graves disease. Study-level points and caveats: Compared with new cases, persistent Graves' patients showed reduced TCR diversity.

This clonotype was counted many times. Its matching antigen is unknown. iRepertoire HTBI primers and Arm-PCR of CDR3 regions built TCR beta libraries. Each CDR3 protein is one row after TCRdb ran MiXCR on the multiplex PCR reads. The table has around 450,000 distinct CDR3 sequences, approximately 15% seen once; the top ten hold about 7.6%. The time point was: newly diagnosed GD, antithyroid drugs for less than 3 months. Extracted PBMC RNA gave rise to the TCR library. The same specimen was also included in a second study, on T cells in Graves' hyperthyroidism and ophthalmopathy.

The sample here was peripheral blood mononuclear cells (PBMCs), taken at new diagnosis, from a patient treated with antithyroid drugs. The receptor was isolated from a woman in her 40s with Graves disease.

The CDR3 nucleotides read TGCGCCAGCAGCTTGGACAGGGGGAACTATGGCTACACCTTC. Its protein product is CASSLDRGNYGYTF. The rearrangement links TRBV5-1 to TRBJ1-2; 8 bases align to TRBD1. V dropped 0 bases and J dropped 2; count of bases not matched to a gene: 0. This CDR3 contains 14 residues. CDR1 is SGHRS, CDR2 YFSETQ, per germline.